This TCR beta chain originates from a study of cytomegalovirus exposure and HLA in healthy donors. Study findings and constraints: Later analysis identified 15,000 to 20,000 TCR beta sequences associated with HLA alleles, using a false discovery rate threshold of 0.05.

The PCR was carried out with 60 Vbeta primers and 13 Jbeta primers. Method: immunoSEQ multiplex PCR; TCRdb's copy keeps in-frame clones and lacks some. The profile shows about 190,000 clones, 80% to 85% of them singletons. A note on this clone: Its specificity is unknown.

Germline CDR1 SGDLS, CDR2 YYNGEE. This CDR3 is 14 amino acids long. Trimming took 4 bases from V and 6 from J, leaving 14 bases between them. The receptor was derived from a woman younger than 30 in good health and CMV-seronegative. The sample was PBMCs. This chain connects TRBV9 to TRBJ2-1, with a tentative D call TRBD2 (6 bases). As DNA, the CDR3 is TGTGCCAGCAGCCCCCGTGGGACTTCCAATGAGCAGTTCTTC. Its translation is CASSPRGTSNEQFF.